A single sample gave rise to the 10 T cell receptor beta chains below, sequenced in a study of blood T cell repertoires in COVID-19. Profiled with immunoSEQ multiplex PCR; TCRdb holds only in-frame clones, not every one. There are tens of thousands of clones in the sample; more than 80% occur only once, and roughly 15% lies in the top ten. The sequenced material came from peripheral blood. The receptors originated from a man aged 45-65 years with active or convalescent COVID-19.

The V gene is TRBV2, the J gene TRBJ2-7; tentative D call: TRBD2 (5 bases). The ends were cut back, 6 bases at V and 3 bases at J, with 15 bases in the middle. This CDR3 is 14 amino acids long. Germline V lookup: CDR1 SNHLY, CDR2 FYNNEI. The CDR3: CASRPGVTRYEQYF. The CDR3 DNA sequence: TGTGCCAGCAGGCCCGGGGTGACCCGCTACGAGCAGTACTTC.

V and J are TRBV9 and TRBJ2-2; the D gene is possibly TRBD1 (5 bases). Per germline, CDR1 SGDLS and CDR2 YYNGEE. CDR3 length equals 15 residues. V shed 0 bases and J shed 2 bases, with 8 bases lying between them. This CDR3 is CASSVGTPNTGELFF. The CDR3 DNA reads as TGTGCCAGCAGCGTAGGGACACCTAACACCGGGGAGCTGTTTTTT.

The chain employs TRBV5-1 and TRBJ1-1; 9 bases agree with TRBD1. There are 14 residues in the CDR3. The trim removed 4 bases at V and 4 bases at J, leaving 5 bases unmatched. In germline, CDR1 is SGHRS, CDR2 YFSETQ. This chain's CDR3 is CASSPDRGTTEAFF. DNA of the CDR3: TGCGCCAGCAGCCCGGACAGGGGTACCACTGAAGCTTTCTTT.

The J gene is TRBJ2-7, the V gene TRBV19; 9 nucleotides line up with TRBD1. The trim removed 6 bases at V and 2 bases at J, leaving 11 bases unmatched. From germline, CDR1 is LNHDA and CDR2 SQIVND (reference sequence). This CDR3 spans 16 amino acids. Here the CDR3 DNA reads TGTGCCAGTAGGCCCGGGACAGGGATTATTCCCTACGAGCAGTACTTC. Amino acids: CASRPGTGIIPYEQYF.

This clone has a single count. The CDR3 is CASSEVQGTEAFF. The CDR3 DNA reads TGTGCCAGCTCGGAGGTCCAGGGGACTGAAGCTTTCTTT. The rearrangement uses TRBV18 and TRBJ1-1; D is possibly TRBD1 (6 bases). V was clipped by 6 bases and J by 5 bases, with 13 bases between them. Germline V CDR1 and CDR2: KGHSH, LQKENI. The CDR3 has 13 residues.

This clone has a single count. J is TRBJ2-5 and V is TRBV7-2, with a tentative D call TRBD1 (6 bases). The CDR3 has 14 amino acids. The V end was cut by 1 base, the J end by 5 bases, with 11 bases between. Germline V CDR1 and CDR2: SGHTA, FQGNSA. The CDR3, as DNA: TGTGCCAGCAGCTTAGGAACAGGGTGGGAGACCCAGTACTTC. Amino acid sequence: CASSLGTGWETQYF.

This clone has just one count. The CDR3 DNA is TGTGCCAGTAGTTCCCATCCGACCCCGGGGCAGTTCTTC. Translating it yields CASSSHPTPGQFF. The chain links TRBV19 to TRBJ2-1; unclear D gene. CDR3 size: 13 residues. Germline CDR1 and CDR2: LNHDA and SQIVND (reference sequence). With 5 bases removed from V and 12 bases from J, the gap between germline ends came to 17 bases. Looking up the rest from reference TRBV19 and TRBJ2-1 gives the full variable domain: DGGITQSPKYLFRKEGQNVTLSCEQNLNHDAMYWYRQDPGQGLRLIYYSQIVNDFQKGDIAEGYSVSREKKESFPLTVTSAQKNPTAFYLCASSSHPTPGQFFGPGTRLTVL.

The chain carries TRBV6-6 and TRBJ1-3, with D possibly matching TRBD1 (6 bases). The V end was cut by 7 bases, the J end by 4 bases, with 14 bases between. Looked up from germline, CDR1 is MNHNY and CDR2 is SVGAGI (reference sequence). The CDR3 has 14 amino acids. The CDR3 nucleotides read TGTGCCAGCACTTATACAGGGTCGGGAAACACCATATATTTT. Translated, it gives CASTYTGSGNTIYF.

This chain links TRBV29-1 with TRBJ1-2; D is possibly TRBD1 (6 bases). CDR3 size: 11 residues. Trimming shortened V by 8 bases and J by 8 bases, and 15 bases separated the two germline ends. Per the germline V gene, CDR1 is SQVTM and CDR2 is ANQGSEA. This chain's CDR3 is CSYLGARGYTF. The DNA of the CDR3 is TGCAGCTACCTGGGGGCAAGAGGCTACACCTTC. Based on the CDR3 plus reference TRBV29-1 and TRBJ1-2, the full variable domain is SAVISQKPSRDICQRGTSLTIQCQVDSQVTMMFWYRQQPGQSLTLIATANQGSEATYESGFVIDKFPISRPNLTFSTLTVSNMSPEDSSIYLCSYLGARGYTFGSGTRLTVV.

The chain has TRBV15 and TRBJ1-6, with 7 bases matching TRBD1. This CDR3 is built from 17 residues. Per germline, CDR1 LNHNV and CDR2 YYDKDF (reference sequence). J lost 7 bases, V lost 0 bases, and 9 bases had no gene match. The DNA for the CDR3 is TGTGCCACCAGCAGAGACTATCCGGGACAGTTAAATTCACCCCTCCACTTT. It codes for CATSRDYPGQLNSPLHF.